These 29 T cell receptor beta chains were all obtained from the same sample, sequenced in a study of blood T cell repertoires in COVID-19. Sequenced by immunoSEQ multiplex PCR; TCRdb stores in-frame clones only, minus some. There are approximately 190,000 clones in the sample; less than 90% occur only once, and about 2.1% lies in the top ten. The sample taken for sequencing was peripheral blood. The receptors stem from an older man with active or convalescent COVID-19.

This chain uses TRBV29-1 with TRBJ2-7, with 7 bases that match TRBD2. The germline V gene encodes CDR1 SQVTM and CDR2 ANQGSEA. V lost 6 bases and J lost 4; bases outside the gene matches: 6. CDR3 length: 12 amino acids. The CDR3 DNA reads as TGCAGCGTGAGGGAGGGAAGGTACGAGCAGTACTTC. This encodes CSVREGRYEQYF.

This clone was counted only a few times. This chain uses TRBV5-6 with TRBJ2-2; a weak D match, TRBD1 (6 bases). The CDR3 is made up of 16 amino acids. Germline assignment: CDR1 SGHDT and CDR2 YYEEEE. Between the trimmed V and J ends, which lost 4 bases and 4 bases, there was a span of 17 bases. CDR3 sequence (DNA): TGTGCCAGCAGCAACTCTCGGCTAGGGGGCACCGGGGAGCTGTTTTTT. The encoded protein is CASSNSRLGGTGELFF.

The chain is built from TRBV2 and TRBJ2-2; 10 nucleotides agree with TRBD2. Germline CDR1 is SNHLY and CDR2 is FYNNEI. V gave up 4 bases and J gave up 7 bases; unmatched junction bases: 6. The length of the CDR3 is 15 residues. CDR3 residues: CASSGLAGVGGELFF. Written as DNA, the CDR3 is TGTGCCAGCAGTGGCCTAGCGGGAGTGGGCGGGGAGCTGTTTTTT.

The chain links TRBV21-1 to TRBJ1-5. TRBV21-1 is a known pseudogene. The CDR3 is 15 amino acids. The CDR3 nucleotides are TGTGCCAAGGGGGGGCATTCGGTGTTATATCAGCCCCAGCATTTT. This translates into CAKGGHSVLYQPQHF.

The gene calls are TRBV19 and TRBJ1-4; 7 bases line up with TRBD1. Per germline, CDR1 LNHDA and CDR2 SQIVND (reference sequence). The V and J ends lost 6 bases and 8 bases, in that order; junction bases with no gene match: 12. This CDR3 region has 15 residues. The CDR3 DNA sequence: TGTGCCAGTAGCGGTACAGGGGCCCCGGGGGAAAAACTGTTTTTT. Encoded protein: CASSGTGAPGEKLFF.

V usage is TRBV19 and J usage is TRBJ2-1; 7 nucleotides match TRBD1. In germline, CDR1 is LNHDA, CDR2 SQIVND (reference sequence). J was trimmed by 0 bases and V by 4 bases; bases with no gene match: 3. This CDR3 has 15 amino acids. The CDR3 nucleotides are TGTGCCAGTAGTAGGGCAGGGGGCTCCTACAATGAGCAGTTCTTC. It is translated as CASSRAGGSYNEQFF.

This chain connects TRBV5-5 to TRBJ1-1, with D unclear. The CDR3 totals 12 residues. V was pared by 4 bases and J by 7 bases, with 11 bases between. CDR1 SGHKS and CDR2 YYEKEE come from the germline V gene (reference sequence). This CDR3 reads CASSLGGLEAFF. In nucleotides, the CDR3 is TGTGCCAGCAGCCTCGGAGGGCTTGAAGCTTTCTTT. Combining the CDR3 with reference TRBV5-5 and TRBJ1-1 gives the whole variable domain DAGVTQSPTHLIKTRGQQVTLRCSPISGHKSVSWYQQVLGQGPQFIFQYYEKEERGRGNFPDRFSARQFPNYSSELNVNALLLGDSALYLCASSLGGLEAFFGQGTRLTVV.

This sequence joins TRBV29-1 and TRBJ2-7; 9 nucleotides align to TRBD2. Looked up from germline, CDR1 is SQVTM and CDR2 is ANQGSEA. CDR3 length: 15 residues. The V and J ends lost 7 bases and 6 bases, in that order; junction bases with no gene match: 16. DNA for the CDR3: TGCAGCGCCGGGAAGCCCTCGGGACTAGCTCTCGAGCAGTACTTC. Translation: CSAGKPSGLALEQYF.

V and J are TRBV7-9 and TRBJ2-1, with 7 positions matching TRBD1. CDR1 is SEHNR and CDR2 is FQNEAQ in the germline V gene (reference sequence). The CDR3 runs 16 residues. With V trimmed by 4 bases and J by 3 bases, 9 bases remained unmatched. The CDR3 DNA follows: TGTGCCAGCAGCTCCAGGTCGGGACAGTTCTACAATGAGCAGTTCTTC. This codes for CASSSRSGQFYNEQFF.

The rearrangement uses TRBV19 and TRBJ1-5; a possible D gene is TRBD1 (5 bases). CDR3 length: 14 residues. Trimming pared 8 bases from V and 2 bases from J, leaving 13 bases between. Germline V gene sequence: CDR1 LNHDA, CDR2 SQIVND (reference sequence). CDR3 sequence (DNA): TGTGCCAGTGCTAGGGGTTCGGGCAATCAGCCCCAGCATTTT. Encoded protein: CASARGSGNQPQHF.

The V gene is TRBV7-2, the J gene TRBJ2-3, with 10 bases that match TRBD2. The trim removed 5 bases at V and 4 bases at J, leaving 9 bases unmatched. The CDR3 is 16 amino acids. Germline V CDR1 and CDR2: SGHTA, FQGNSA. Here the CDR3 reads CASSPPLAGAPDTQYF. CDR3 sequence (DNA): TGTGCCAGCAGCCCGCCCCTAGCGGGAGCCCCAGATACGCAGTATTTT.

V is TRBV3-1 (or the pseudogene TRBV3-2) and J is TRBJ1-1; 8 positions agree with TRBD1. The CDR3 has 14 amino acids. J was trimmed by 5 bases and V by 1 base; bases with no gene match: 3. The V gene's germline CDR1 is LGHDT and CDR2 YNNKEL (reference sequence). This CDR3 reads CASSQVQGETEAFF. The CDR3 DNA sequence: TGTGCCAGCAGCCAAGTACAGGGGGAAACTGAAGCTTTCTTT.

The chain recombines TRBV18 with TRBJ1-2; D unclear. CDR1 and CDR2 (germline): KGHSH, LQKENI. The length of the CDR3 is 12 residues. Trimming pared 5 bases from V and 3 bases from J, leaving 7 bases between. CDR3 sequence: CASSEADYGYTF. DNA of the CDR3: TGTGCCAGCTCAGAGGCAGACTATGGCTACACCTTC.

This chain joins TRBV21-1 and TRBJ2-1; TRBD2, as called in the table, went unchecked against the DNA. TRBV21-1 is assigned pseudogene status. This CDR3 region has 14 residues. The CDR3: CASQRGCSYNEQFF. As DNA, the CDR3 is TGTGCCAGTCAGCGCGGATGCTCCTACAATGAGCAGTTCTTC.

J is TRBJ1-2 and V is TRBV28, with 7 positions matching TRBD1. The CDR3 has 14 amino acids. Germline V lookup: CDR1 MDHEN, CDR2 SYDVKM. V gave up 4 bases and J gave up 2 bases; unmatched junction bases: 4. The CDR3 protein is CASSSGTDNYGYTF. In DNA form, the CDR3 reads TGTGCCAGCAGTTCGGGGACAGACAACTATGGCTACACCTTC.

V and J are TRBV27 and TRBJ1-5; perhaps TRBD1 as D (6 bases). This CDR3 comprises 16 residues. Germline lookup yields CDR1 MNHEY and CDR2 SMNVEV (reference sequence). Trimming left V 5 bases short and J 9 bases short, with 23 bases between. The CDR3 DNA follows: TGTGCCAGCAGTCCCAACGCGGCAGGGAGGGGGGGGCCCCAGCATTTT. It codes for CASSPNAAGRGGPQHF.

The V gene is TRBV11-2, the J gene TRBJ1-2; D unresolved. Trimming removed 2 bases from V and 2 bases from J, with 3 bases in between. Germline V gene sequence: CDR1 SGHAT, CDR2 FQNNGV. The CDR3 has 12 residues. The DNA for the CDR3 is TGTGCCAGCAGCTTACGGAACTATGGCTACACCTTC. Encoded protein: CASSLRNYGYTF.

The V and J genes are TRBV28 and TRBJ1-3; 8 bases map to TRBD1. Germline-derived CDR1 and CDR2 are MDHEN and SYDVKM. The CDR3 extends over 15 amino acids. J lost 0 bases, V lost 6 bases, and 4 bases had no gene match. The CDR3 region is CASRSTGGSGNTIYF. For the CDR3, the DNA is TGTGCCAGCAGGTCAACAGGGGGCTCTGGAAACACCATATATTTT.

The rearrangement links TRBV29-1 to TRBJ1-1, with D possibly being TRBD1 (5 bases). Trimming stripped 4 bases from V and 7 bases from J, with 10 bases between. Per the germline V gene, CDR1 is SQVTM and CDR2 is ANQGSEA. CDR3 length equals 11 residues. For the CDR3, the DNA is TGCAGCGTTGGCCAGGGTGTTGAAGCTTTCTTT. Translation gives CSVGQGVEAFF.

In this sample, this clone turned up a few times. This sequence joins TRBV3-1 (or the pseudogene TRBV3-2) and TRBJ2-7; 9 bases are shared with TRBD1. Trimming cost V 4 bases and J 2 bases; bases outside gene matches: 3. This CDR3 has 14 residues. The germline V gene has CDR1 LGHDT and CDR2 YNNKEL (reference sequence). The CDR3 protein is CASSPGQGTYEQYF. CDR3 bases: TGTGCCAGCAGCCCGGGACAGGGCACCTACGAGCAGTACTTC.

In DNA form, the CDR3 reads TGTGCCAGCAGTTGGACCAGGGTCACAGATACGCAGTATTTT. It yields the protein CASSWTRVTDTQYF. The gene calls are TRBV6-2 or TRBV6-3 and TRBJ2-3; weak D call: TRBD1 (5 bases). The V end lost 4 bases, the J end lost 2 bases, and 10 bases lay between the germline ends. This CDR3 is built from 14 residues. Germline V gene lookup returns CDR1 MNHEY and CDR2 SVGEGT.

The rearrangement joins TRBV30 to TRBJ2-2; 11 bases agree with TRBD2. Trimming removed 0 bases from V and 1 base from J; junction bases left unmatched: 7. The germline V gene encodes CDR1 GTSNPN and CDR2 SVGIG (reference sequence). This CDR3 region has 18 residues. CDR3 nucleotide sequence: TGTGCCTGGAGTGTCGGGACTAGCGGTCGGATGAACACCGGGGAGCTGTTTTTT. Protein: CAWSVGTSGRMNTGELFF.

The chain couples TRBV28 to TRBJ1-2; 9 bases line up with TRBD1. Germline CDR1 MDHEN, CDR2 SYDVKM. There are 15 residues in the CDR3. V trimming: 6 bases; J trimming: 4 bases; junction bases outside the gene matches: 9. The CDR3: CASRIQQGAGYGYTF. The CDR3 DNA reads TGTGCCAGCAGGATACAACAGGGGGCGGGCTATGGCTACACCTTC.

V usage is TRBV20-1 and J usage is TRBJ1-1; unclear D gene. CDR3 length: 11 amino acids. V was cut by 2 bases and J by 6 bases, with 7 bases left in between. Per germline, CDR1 DFQATT and CDR2 SNEGSKA (reference sequence). CDR3 bases: TGCAGTGCTAGACGGTCGGCTGAAGCTTTCTTT. Encoded protein: CSARRSAEAFF.

The chain recombines TRBV2 with TRBJ1-6; 7 bases map to TRBD1. The ends lost 3 bases at V and 8 bases at J; junction bases unmatched: 1. Germline assignment: CDR1 SNHLY and CDR2 FYNNEI. The length of the CDR3 is 13 residues. CDR3 in DNA: TGTGCCAGCAGTGAGGGACAGTATTCACCCCTCCACTTT. Translation: CASSEGQYSPLHF.

The chain joins TRBV21-1 to TRBJ1-1; the D call of TRBD1 is as the table states it, not checked on the DNA. TRBV21-1 is given as a pseudogene. The length of the CDR3 is 14 residues. DNA of the CDR3: TGTGCCAGGAGGTCGTGGGGGCTGAACACTGAAGCTTTCTTT. This encodes CARRSWGLNTEAFF.

The V and J genes are TRBV30 and TRBJ2-6, with TRBD1 identical over 8 bases. J was trimmed by 0 bases and V by 0 bases; bases with no gene match: 10. CDR3 length: 19 residues. Germline loops: CDR1 GTSNPN, CDR2 SVGIG (reference sequence). The CDR3 reads CAWSVLFDRGVSGANVLTF. The CDR3 bases are TGTGCCTGGAGTGTTCTATTCGACAGGGGTGTCTCTGGGGCCAACGTCCTGACTTTC.

This chain links TRBV25-1 with TRBJ2-3; tentative D call: TRBD1 (6 bases). V dropped 4 bases and J dropped 6 bases, with 8 bases sitting between them. The CDR3 loop spans 12 amino acids. Germline lookup yields CDR1 MGHDK and CDR2 SYGVNS. The CDR3 is CASSAGVDTQYF. CDR3 sequence (DNA): TGTGCCAGCAGTGCAGGGGTGGATACGCAGTATTTT.

The chain uses TRBV7-2 and TRBJ1-5; perhaps TRBD1 as D (5 bases). This CDR3 has 17 residues. Germline-derived CDR1 and CDR2 are SGHTA and FQGNSA. The V end was cut by 1 base, the J end by 6 bases, with 19 bases between. CDR3 protein: CASSLVSAGGVGQPQHF. The CDR3 nucleotides are TGTGCCAGCAGCTTAGTTTCCGCGGGGGGGGTCGGTCAGCCCCAGCATTTT.